This is a list of T cell receptor beta chains from one sample in a study of T cell changes during pregnancy in multiple sclerosis. Generated by immunoSEQ multiplex PCR, the TCRdb table keeps only in-frame clones and is missing some. The sample yields tens of thousands of clones, approximately 90% seen once. The material sequenced was CD4+ T cells from peripheral blood mononuclear cells, taken in the second trimester of pregnancy. Every receptor here comes from a female donor in good health, enrolled as a control in a pregnancy study. The CDR3 runs from the conserved cysteine through the conserved F or W. The D gene is left open where the match is weak. Only some rows state a clone size, as once, few, many or a class for expanded clones.

CDR3 length: 15; J gene: TRBJ2-2; V gene: TRBV5-4; D gene: TRBD2; clone size: .; CDR3 DNA: TGTGCCAGCACCGCGACTAGCCTGGGGACCGGGGAGCTGTTTTTT; CDR3 protein: CASTATSLGTGELFF
CDR3 length: 15; J gene: TRBJ2-4; V gene: TRBV30; D gene: TRBD1; clone size: .; CDR3 DNA: TGTGCCTGGACGAGAGGGGGCTTAGCCAAAAACATTCAGTACTTC; CDR3 protein: CAWTRGGLAKNIQYF
CDR3 length: 14; J gene: TRBJ2-7; V gene: TRBV5-4; D gene: .; clone size: .; CDR3 DNA: TGTGCCAGCAGCACTGCCCGGGAGATCGGGGAGCAGTACTTC; CDR3 protein: CASSTAREIGEQYF
CDR3 length: 18; J gene: TRBJ1-6; V gene: TRBV23-1; D gene: TRBD1; clone size: .; CDR3 DNA: TGCGCCAGCAGTCTGCGACAGGGGGCCGCCCGTAATAATTCACCCCTCCACTTT; CDR3 protein: CASSLRQGAARNNSPLHF
CDR3 length: 14; J gene: TRBJ2-5; V gene: TRBV12-1; D gene: .; clone size: .; CDR3 DNA: TGTGCCAGCACCCAAGTAGGGACTAAAGAGACCCAGTACTTC; CDR3 protein: CASTQVGTKETQYF
CDR3 length: 15; J gene: TRBJ1-3; V gene: TRBV27; D gene: .; clone size: .; CDR3 DNA: TGTGCCAGCAGTTTTACTGGGGCGGAGGGAAACACCATATATTTT; CDR3 protein: CASSFTGAEGNTIYF
CDR3 length: 18; J gene: TRBJ2-1; V gene: TRBV4-2; D gene: TRBD2; clone size: .; CDR3 DNA: TGTGCCAGCAGCCAAGGGCTAGCGGGGGAGTTCGGGAGCCATGAGCAGTTCTTC; CDR3 protein: CASSQGLAGEFGSHEQFF
CDR3 length: 17; J gene: TRBJ2-1; V gene: TRBV18; D gene: TRBD2; clone size: .; CDR3 DNA: TGTGCCAGCTCACCTCCCGGGGGGACTAGCGGGGGCAATGAGCAGTTCTTC; CDR3 protein: CASSPPGGTSGGNEQFF
CDR3 length: 15; J gene: TRBJ2-3; V gene: TRBV19; D gene: TRBD2; clone size: .; CDR3 DNA: TGTGCCAGCGATGAGGGGCGGGGAGGGGCTGATACGCAGTATTTT; CDR3 protein: CASDEGRGGADTQYF
CDR3 length: 17; J gene: TRBJ1-6; V gene: TRBV21-1; D gene: .; clone size: once; CDR3 DNA: TGTGCCAGCAGCCTCTGGGACAGGAGCTCCTATAATTCACCCCTCCACTTT; CDR3 protein: CASSLWDRSSYNSPLHF
CDR3 length: 13; J gene: TRBJ1-5; V gene: TRBV5-6; D gene: .; clone size: once; CDR3 DNA: TGTGCCAGCAGCCCACGACAAAATCAGCCCCAGCATTTT; CDR3 protein: CASSPRQNQPQHF
CDR3 length: 18; J gene: TRBJ2-2; V gene: TRBV10-3; D gene: TRBD1; clone size: .; CDR3 DNA: TGTGCCATCAGTGAGCTTCGGACAGGGGGCGGTTTGACCGGGGAGCTGTTTTTT; CDR3 protein: CAISELRTGGGLTGELFF
CDR3 length: 12; J gene: TRBJ1-4; V gene: TRBV30; D gene: .; clone size: .; CDR3 DNA: TGTGCCTGGAGTACTATTGCAGAAAAACTGTTTTTT; CDR3 protein: CAWSTIAEKLFF
CDR3 length: 18; J gene: TRBJ2-3; V gene: TRBV7-2; D gene: TRBD2; clone size: .; CDR3 DNA: TGTGCCAGCAGCTTATCACGGACTAGCGGGGGTATCACAGATACGCAGTATTTT; CDR3 protein: CASSLSRTSGGITDTQYF
CDR3 length: 14; J gene: TRBJ1-2; V gene: TRBV7-2; D gene: .; clone size: .; CDR3 DNA: TGTGCCAGCAGCTTAGCGAGGGACTCTCAGGGCTACACCTTC; CDR3 protein: CASSLARDSQGYTF
CDR3 length: 18; J gene: TRBJ2-5; V gene: TRBV4-1; D gene: TRBD2; clone size: .; CDR3 DNA: TGCGCCAGCAGCCAAGATATTGCGGGGGGGCTAAGAGAAGAGACCCAGTACTTC; CDR3 protein: CASSQDIAGGLREETQYF
CDR3 length: 14; J gene: TRBJ2-3; V gene: TRBV14; D gene: .; clone size: .; CDR3 DNA: TGTGCCAGCAGCCAAGGTAACTCCCGTCGCGGGCAGTATTTT; CDR3 protein: CASSQGNSRRGQYF
CDR3 length: 14; J gene: TRBJ2-5; V gene: TRBV10-1; D gene: TRBD1; clone size: .; CDR3 DNA: TGCGCCAGCAGTGAGGGGACAGTCAAAGAGACCCAGTACTTC; CDR3 protein: CASSEGTVKETQYF
CDR3 length: 12; J gene: TRBJ1-3; V gene: TRBV19; D gene: .; clone size: .; CDR3 DNA: TGTGCCTCCACAGTCTCTGGAAACACCATATATTTT; CDR3 protein: CASTVSGNTIYF
CDR3 length: 17; J gene: TRBJ1-6; V gene: TRBV4-3; D gene: TRBD1; clone size: once; CDR3 DNA: TGCGCCAGCAGCCAAAGCCCAAGGACAGGGTATAATTCACCCCTCCACTTT; CDR3 protein: CASSQSPRTGYNSPLHF
CDR3 length: 11; J gene: TRBJ1-1; V gene: TRBV29-1; D gene: .; clone size: .; CDR3 DNA: TGCAGCTTTCGACTGCTCACTGAAGCTTTCTTT; CDR3 protein: CSFRLLTEAFF
CDR3 length: 18; J gene: TRBJ1-2; V gene: TRBV4-1; D gene: TRBD1; clone size: .; CDR3 DNA: TGCGCCAGCAGCCCACGACAGGGGGTACATGACCTGGACTATGGCTACACCTTC; CDR3 protein: CASSPRQGVHDLDYGYTF
CDR3 length: 15; J gene: TRBJ1-1; V gene: TRBV2; D gene: TRBD1; clone size: .; CDR3 DNA: TGTGCCAGCAGTGAAGGGGACAGGGGGAACACTGAAGCTTTCTTT; CDR3 protein: CASSEGDRGNTEAFF
CDR3 length: 16; J gene: TRBJ2-5; V gene: TRBV5-4; D gene: TRBD1; clone size: .; CDR3 DNA: TGTGCCAGCAGCTTAAAGTGGACAGGGATACGAGAGACCCAGTACTTC; CDR3 protein: CASSLKWTGIRETQYF
CDR3 length: 16; J gene: TRBJ2-1; V gene: TRBV5-8; D gene: TRBD2; clone size: .; CDR3 DNA: TGTGCCAGCAGCTTGGGACTAGCGGGGGGCAGGAATGAGCAGTTCTTC; CDR3 protein: CASSLGLAGGRNEQFF